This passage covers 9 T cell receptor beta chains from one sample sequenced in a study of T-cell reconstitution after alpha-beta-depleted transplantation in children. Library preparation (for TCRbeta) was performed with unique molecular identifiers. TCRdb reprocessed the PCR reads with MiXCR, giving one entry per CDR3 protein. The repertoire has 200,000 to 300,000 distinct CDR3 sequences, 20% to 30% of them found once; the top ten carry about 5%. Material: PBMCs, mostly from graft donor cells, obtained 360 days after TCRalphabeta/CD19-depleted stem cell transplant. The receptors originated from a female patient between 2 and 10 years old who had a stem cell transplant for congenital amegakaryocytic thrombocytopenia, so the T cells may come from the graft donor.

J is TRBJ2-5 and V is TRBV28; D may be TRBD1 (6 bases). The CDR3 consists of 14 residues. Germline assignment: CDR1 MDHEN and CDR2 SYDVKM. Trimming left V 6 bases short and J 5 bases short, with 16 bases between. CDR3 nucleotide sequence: TGTGCCAGCAGCCGAAGCAGGGGTTGGGAGACCCAGTACTTC. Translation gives CASSRSRGWETQYF.

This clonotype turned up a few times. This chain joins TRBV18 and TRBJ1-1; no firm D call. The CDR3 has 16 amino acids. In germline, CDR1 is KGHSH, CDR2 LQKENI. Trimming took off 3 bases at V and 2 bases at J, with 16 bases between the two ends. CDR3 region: CASSPFARPENTEAFF. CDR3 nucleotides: TGTGCCAGCTCACCGTTTGCCCGACCTGAAAACACTGAAGCTTTCTTT.

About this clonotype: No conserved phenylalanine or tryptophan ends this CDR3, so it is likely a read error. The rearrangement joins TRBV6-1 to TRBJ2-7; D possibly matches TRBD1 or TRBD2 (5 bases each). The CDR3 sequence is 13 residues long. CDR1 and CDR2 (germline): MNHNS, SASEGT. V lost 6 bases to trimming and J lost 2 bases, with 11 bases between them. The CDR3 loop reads CASREGRPYEQYL. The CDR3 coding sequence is TGTGCCAGCAGAGAGGGACGGCCCTACGAGCAGTACTTG.

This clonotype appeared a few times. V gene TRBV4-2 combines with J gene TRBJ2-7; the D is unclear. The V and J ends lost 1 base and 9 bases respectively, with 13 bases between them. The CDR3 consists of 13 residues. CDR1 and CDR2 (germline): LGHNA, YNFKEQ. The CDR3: CASSQAGSLGQYF. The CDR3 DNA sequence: TGTGCCAGCAGCCAAGCCGGCAGTTTAGGGCAGTACTTC.

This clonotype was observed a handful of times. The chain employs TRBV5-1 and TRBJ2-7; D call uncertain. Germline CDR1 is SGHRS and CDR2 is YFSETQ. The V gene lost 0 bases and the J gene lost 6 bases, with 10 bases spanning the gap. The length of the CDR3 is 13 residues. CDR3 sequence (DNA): TGCGCCAGCAGCTTGGTCCAGGATGGCGAGCAGTACTTC. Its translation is CASSLVQDGEQYF.

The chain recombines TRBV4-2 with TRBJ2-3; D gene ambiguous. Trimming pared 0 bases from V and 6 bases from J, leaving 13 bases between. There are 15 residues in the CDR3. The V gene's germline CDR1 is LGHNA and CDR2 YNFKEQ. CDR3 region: CASSQEGPKRDTQYF. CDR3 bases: TGTGCCAGCAGCCAAGAAGGGCCGAAGAGGGATACGCAGTATTTT.

CDR3 bases: TGCGCCAGCAGCCCCCGTGGAGCGGGAGGTCTCGGCTCCTACAATGAGCAGTTCTTC. Translated, it gives CASSPRGAGGLGSYNEQFF. V gene TRBV4-3 combines with J gene TRBJ2-1; TRBD2 aligns across 9 bases. The CDR3 spans 19 residues. Germline V gene lookup returns CDR1 LGHNA and CDR2 YSLEER. With 4 bases clipped from V and 0 bases from J, the junction kept 13 bases outside the gene matches.

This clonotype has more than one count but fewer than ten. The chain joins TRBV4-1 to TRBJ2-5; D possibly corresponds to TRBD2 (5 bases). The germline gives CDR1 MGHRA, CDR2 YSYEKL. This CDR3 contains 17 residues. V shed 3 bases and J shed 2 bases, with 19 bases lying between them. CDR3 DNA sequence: TGCGCCAGCAGCCACGTTGGGCGGGCGACCTCTCAAGAGACCCAGTACTTC. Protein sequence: CASSHVGRATSQETQYF.

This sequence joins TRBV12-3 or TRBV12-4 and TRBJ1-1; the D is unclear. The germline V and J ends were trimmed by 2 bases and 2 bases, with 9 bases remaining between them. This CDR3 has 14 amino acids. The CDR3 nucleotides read TGTGCCAGCAGTTTACCGCCCGGAAACACTGAAGCTTTCTTT. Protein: CASSLPPGNTEAFF.